This TCR beta chain was sequenced in a study of tumor and adjacent non-tumor tissue in lung cancer. At the level of the study: There were 12 adenocarcinoma, a couple of squamous cell carcinoma and 1 small cell lung cancer cases.

RNA was extracted from bulk tissue without any cell sorting. The normal lung tissue was taken more than 3 cm from the tumor edge. The table lists this clonotype with a count of one. The junction departs from germline at one end; a sequencing error may be responsible. The CDR3 is 12 amino acids. Germline lookup yields CDR1 SGHAT and CDR2 FQNNGV. Three rounds of nested PCR, following a modified ARM-PCR protocol, produced the TCRbeta library. In TCRdb, the multiplex PCR reads were re-called with MiXCR into one record per CDR3 protein. This repertoire shows over 100,000 distinct CDR3 sequences, about 61% found once; its top ten account for around 19%.

The sample taken for sequencing was distant non-tumor lung tissue. J is TRBJ2-7 and V is TRBV11-2, with D possibly being TRBD1 (6 bases). The clonotype originates from a man in his 60s with non-small cell lung cancer. Written as DNA, the CDR3 is TGTGCCAGCATCTTAGGACAGCACGAGCAGTATTTC. It translates to CASILGQHEQYF.